This entry is about one TCR beta chain. Antigen specificity is unknown. cDNA came from roughly 0.53 to 1 ug RNA primed by random hexamers. MiXCR was run by TCRdb on the immunoSEQ multiplex PCR reads, yielding one entry per CDR3 protein. In the table there are a few hundred thousand distinct CDR3 sequences, 92% of which are singletons. The CDR3 sequence is 14 residues long. J gave up 9 bases and V 7 bases, and 11 bases lay outside the gene matches. Germline V gene lookup returns CDR1 SGDLS and CDR2 YYNGEE. The entry originates in a study of CD8 T cells in Susac syndrome. Study results and caveats: The study admitted that it had a relatively small number of individuals in its TCR sequencing and HLA analysis.

The rearrangement joins TRBV9 to TRBJ2-1; 9 nucleotides match TRBD2. Sequencing was carried out using CD8+ T cells from PBMCs. The sequence derives from a human donor with multiple sclerosis. The CDR3, as DNA: TGTGCCAGCTCCCCGGGACTAGCCGTCGGTGAGCAGTTCTTC. It codes for CASSPGLAVGEQFF.